This record covers a single TCR beta chain. V was clipped by 0 bases and J by 3 bases, with 11 bases between them. CDR1 and CDR2 (germline): MNHEY, SVGAGI. The length of the CDR3 is 16 residues. Both 60 Vbeta primers and 13 Jbeta primers went into the PCR. The repertoire was sequenced with immunoSEQ multiplex PCR; TCRdb's copy has only in-frame clones and lacks some. The sample lists about 120,000 clones, 65% occurring once. This record comes from a study of cytomegalovirus exposure and HLA in healthy donors. Sequencing input: PBMCs. The gene calls are TRBV6-5 and TRBJ1-4, with a tentative D call TRBD1 (6 bases). The TCR comes from a woman aged 40 to 50 in good health and CMV-seropositive. CDR3 region: CASSYSRGPANEKLFF. The DNA of the CDR3 is TGTGCCAGCAGTTACTCCAGGGGTCCAGCTAATGAAAAACTGTTTTTT.